This entry lists 31 T cell receptor beta chains sequenced from one sample in a study of cytomegalovirus exposure and HLA in healthy donors. Primers for the PCR totalled 60 Vbeta and 13 Jbeta. The repertoire was sequenced with immunoSEQ multiplex PCR; TCRdb's copy has only in-frame clones and lacks some. The data show about 160,000 clones, with 82% seen just once and about 1.6% held by the top ten. Sequenced input: PBMCs. Source of these receptors: a girl aged 10-17 years in good health and CMV-seropositive.

DNA of the CDR3: TGCGCCAGCAGCTTGCAATCCGGGAGGGCCTACAATGAGCAGTTCTTC. Translated, it gives CASSLQSGRAYNEQFF. The gene calls are TRBV5-1 and TRBJ2-1, with 8 bases matching TRBD2. From germline, CDR1 is SGHRS and CDR2 YFSETQ. This CDR3 region has 16 residues. With V trimmed by 1 base and J by 2 bases, 5 bases remained unmatched.

With respect to this clone: An end of the junction does not agree with germline; a read error may underlie this. This chain connects TRBV7-3 to TRBJ2-7; D uncertain. CDR1 is SGHTA, CDR2 FQGTGA, per germline. The CDR3 spans 13 residues. CDR3 nucleotide sequence: TGTGCCAGCAGCCTAACCTTCGGTTACGAGCAGTACTTC. Encoded protein: CASSLTFGYEQYF.

The rearrangement uses TRBV27 and TRBJ1-1; perhaps TRBD1 as D (5 bases). The CDR3 runs to 14 residues. V gave up 7 bases and J gave up 6 bases, with 18 bases separating them. CDR1 and CDR2 from the germline V gene are MNHEY and SMNVEV (reference sequence). CDR3 DNA: TGTGCCAGCAAAATCCCCGGAGGAGGGGCTGAAGCTTTCTTT. Translating gives CASKIPGGGAEAFF.

The gene calls are TRBV6-6 and TRBJ2-1; maybe TRBD1 (6 bases). V was trimmed by 2 bases and J by 3 bases, leaving 11 bases between them. This CDR3 has 15 residues. Looked up from germline, CDR1 is MNHNY and CDR2 is SVGAGI (reference sequence). The CDR3 region is CASSYTTQGYNEQFF. In DNA form, the CDR3 reads TGTGCCAGCAGTTACACTACACAGGGCTACAATGAGCAGTTCTTC.

This chain links TRBV7-2 with TRBJ2-2; 7 bases align to TRBD1. Germline lookup yields CDR1 SGHTA and CDR2 FQGNSA. J gave up 2 bases and V 5 bases, and 11 bases lay outside the gene matches. This CDR3 comprises 17 residues. The CDR3 here is CASSRRQGPTNTGELFF. CDR3 sequence (DNA): TGTGCCAGCAGCCGCAGACAGGGACCGACCAACACCGGGGAGCTGTTTTTT.

The chain recombines TRBV7-6 with TRBJ2-2, with 7 positions matching TRBD1. This CDR3 has 17 amino acids. Germline assignment: CDR1 SGHVS and CDR2 FNYEAQ. V was pared by 5 bases and J by 2 bases, with 11 bases of the junction left unmatched. The DNA of the CDR3 is TGTGCCAGCAGCCGAATCCGCCGGGACAGCAACACCGGGGAGCTGTTTTTT. Its translation: CASSRIRRDSNTGELFF. Variable domain in full (rest from reference TRBV7-6 and TRBJ2-2): GAGVSQSPRYKVTKRGQDVALRCDPISGHVSLYWYRQALGQGPEFLTYFNYEAQQDKSGLPNDRFSAERPEGSISTLTIQRTEQRDSAMYRCASSRIRRDSNTGELFFGEGSRLTVL.

The J gene is TRBJ1-1, the V gene TRBV9; 11 bases line up with TRBD1. This CDR3 spans 17 amino acids. V lost 3 bases and J lost 1; bases outside the gene matches: 8. Germline assignment: CDR1 SGDLS and CDR2 YYNGEE. The CDR3 loop is CASSGPGQGAWNTEAFF. In nucleotides, the CDR3 is TGTGCCAGCAGCGGTCCAGGACAGGGGGCGTGGAACACTGAAGCTTTCTTT.

V and J are TRBV25-1 and TRBJ2-7, with TRBD1 identical over 7 bases. The CDR3 contains 16 residues. Trimming cost V 5 bases and J 0 bases; bases outside gene matches: 10. The germline V gene encodes CDR1 MGHDK and CDR2 SYGVNS. In DNA form, the CDR3 reads TGTGCCAGCAGTCCCCGTCGGGACAGTTCCTCCTACGAGCAGTACTTC. Translating gives CASSPRRDSSSYEQYF.

Written as DNA, the CDR3 is TGCGCCAGCAGCTGGGGGGTAGGGGGGGGTGACACTGAAGCTTTCTTT. It specifies CASSWGVGGGDTEAFF. The J gene is TRBJ1-1, the V gene TRBV5-1; D possibly corresponds to TRBD1 (6 bases). Trimming shortened V by 3 bases and J by 3 bases, and 18 bases separated the two germline ends. The CDR3 sequence is 16 residues long. Looked up from germline, CDR1 is SGHRS and CDR2 is YFSETQ.

The V gene is TRBV12-5, the J gene TRBJ1-1; no clear D gene. V was cut by 6 bases and J by 2 bases, with 4 bases left in between. The CDR3 spans 11 residues. CDR1 is LGHNT, CDR2 FRNRAP, per germline. CDR3: CASGLNTEAFF. In nucleotides, the CDR3 is TGTGCTAGTGGCCTAAACACTGAAGCTTTCTTT.

This chain connects TRBV14 to TRBJ2-7; the D is unclear. CDR3 size: 15 residues. CDR1 SGHDN and CDR2 FVKESK come from the germline V gene. Trimming stripped 0 bases from V and 2 bases from J, with 11 bases between. This chain's CDR3 is CASSQDVAEAYEQYF. CDR3 DNA: TGTGCCAGCAGCCAAGACGTGGCAGAAGCCTACGAGCAGTACTTC.

V gene TRBV12-5 combines with J gene TRBJ1-1, with 9 bases fitting TRBD1. Germline V gene data show CDR1 as LGHNT and CDR2 as FRNRAP. Losses at the gene ends were 5 bases for V and 4 bases for J; bases not matched to a gene: 5. The CDR3 is 14 residues long. The CDR3 nucleotides are TGTGCTAGTGGTCTTACAGGGGGCGGCACTGAAGCTTTCTTT. Protein: CASGLTGGGTEAFF.

The rearrangement joins TRBV7-9 to TRBJ2-5, with 9 bases lining up with TRBD2. Germline loops: CDR1 SEHNR, CDR2 FQNEAQ (reference sequence). Trimming took 3 bases from V and 2 from J; bases not matched to a gene: 7. The CDR3 length is 16 residues. CDR3 sequence: CASSLWRGGRQETQYF. The DNA of the CDR3 is TGTGCCAGCAGCTTGTGGCGGGGGGGCCGGCAAGAGACCCAGTACTTC. Using reference TRBV7-9 and TRBJ2-5 for the parts outside the CDR3, the full variable domain is DTGVSQNPRHKITKRGQNVTFRCDPISEHNRLYWYRQTLGQGPEFLTYFQNEAQLEKSRLLSDRFSAERPKGSFSTLEIQRTEQGDSAMYLCASSLWRGGRQETQYFGPGTRLLVL.

This chain joins TRBV14 and TRBJ1-2; no definite D call. Trimming cost V 1 base and J 4 bases, with 16 bases left between them. Germline loops: CDR1 SGHDN, CDR2 FVKESK. The CDR3 has 16 residues. The CDR3 region is CASSQGGLRRVYGYTF. The DNA for the CDR3 is TGTGCCAGCAGCCAAGGAGGCCTACGCCGAGTCTATGGCTACACCTTC.

The chain's CDR3 is CASSSSGTSYNEQFF. CDR3 sequence (DNA): TGTGCCAGCAGCAGTAGCGGGACTTCCTACAATGAGCAGTTCTTC. V and J are TRBV11-3 and TRBJ2-1; 8 bases map to TRBD2. V lost 5 bases, J lost 1 base, and 4 bases stayed unmatched. The CDR3 has 15 residues. CDR1 and CDR2 from the germline V gene are SGHNT and YENEEA.

The chain is built from TRBV2 and TRBJ1-1; 8 bases match TRBD1. CDR1 and CDR2 from the germline V gene are SNHLY and FYNNEI. J gave up 6 bases and V 5 bases, and 2 bases lay outside the gene matches. The CDR3 covers 12 residues. The CDR3 coding sequence is TGTGCCAGCAGTCTACAGGGGGCTGAAGCTTTCTTT. It is translated as CASSLQGAEAFF. Based on the CDR3 plus reference TRBV2 and TRBJ1-1, the full variable domain is EPEVTQTPSHQVTQMGQEVILRCVPISNHLYFYWYRQILGQKVEFLVSFYNNEISEKSEIFDDQFSVERPDGSNFTLKIRSTKLEDSAMYFCASSLQGAEAFFGQGTRLTVV.

This clone was recorded once. The chain recombines TRBV5-1 with TRBJ1-4, with 7 nucleotides matching TRBD1. V gave up 3 bases and J gave up 3 bases; unmatched junction bases: 5. Germline V CDR1 and CDR2: SGHRS, YFSETQ. The CDR3 runs 15 residues. CDR3 region: CASSSQGGANEKLFF. For the CDR3, the DNA is TGCGCCAGCAGCTCCCAGGGGGGAGCTAATGAAAAACTGTTTTTT.

This CDR3 reads CASSLLAGVDEQFF. The DNA of the CDR3 is TGTGCCAGCAGCTTACTAGCGGGAGTGGATGAGCAGTTCTTC. The rearrangement links TRBV7-9 to TRBJ2-1; 10 bases are a match to TRBD2. The CDR3 has 14 residues. The V gene end was trimmed by 2 bases and the J gene end by 8 bases; junction bases not matched to a gene: 3. Germline assignment: CDR1 SEHNR and CDR2 FQNEAQ (reference sequence).

This clone was counted a few times. This chain connects TRBV7-2 to TRBJ2-7, with TRBD2 matching 9 bases. V lost 2 bases and J lost 3; bases outside the gene matches: 5. Germline V gene sequence: CDR1 SGHTA, CDR2 FQGNSA. CDR3 length: 15 residues. CDR3 nucleotide sequence: TGTGCCAGCAGCTTATTGGCAGCGGGGGGCTACGAGCAGTACTTC. Protein product: CASSLLAAGGYEQYF.

V gene TRBV4-1 combines with J gene TRBJ1-5, with TRBD1 identical over 10 bases. The CDR3 has 16 residues. Per germline, CDR1 MGHRA and CDR2 YSYEKL. V lost 3 bases and J lost 4; bases outside the gene matches: 6. The CDR3 nucleotides read TGCGCCAGCAGCCACTCACGGACAGGGGGAAATCAGCCCCAGCATTTT. This encodes CASSHSRTGGNQPQHF.

The chain couples TRBV7-2 to TRBJ2-7, with 10 bases matching TRBD1. Trimming cost V 5 bases and J 7 bases; bases outside gene matches: 8. Germline-derived CDR1 and CDR2 are SGHTA and FQGNSA. This CDR3 region has 14 residues. CDR3 bases: TGTGCCAGCAGCCTGAGACAGGGGGCTGGTGAGCAGTACTTC. Amino acids: CASSLRQGAGEQYF.

The V call is TRBV15, the J call TRBJ1-2; 8 positions match TRBD1. CDR3 size: 17 residues. Germline V gene data show CDR1 as LNHNV and CDR2 as YYDKDF (reference sequence). The ends lost 0 bases at V and 1 base at J; junction bases unmatched: 7. CDR3 protein: CATSRDFGDRINYGYTF. The CDR3, as DNA: TGTGCCACCAGCAGAGATTTTGGGGACAGGATTAACTATGGCTACACCTTC.

The CDR3 DNA follows: TGTGCCAGCACCCCCCAGGGCGGTTCTCGACAGCCCCAGCATTTT. This gives the protein CASTPQGGSRQPQHF. The chain uses TRBV27 and TRBJ1-5; D might be TRBD1 (5 bases). V lost 7 bases and J 7 bases, leaving 20 bases between the germline ends. Germline CDR1 MNHEY, CDR2 SMNVEV (reference sequence). CDR3 length equals 15 residues.

CDR3 bases: TGTGCCAGCAGCACCGGGACTAGCGGGAATATCGTGCGGGATGAGCAGTTCTTC. This gives the protein CASSTGTSGNIVRDEQFF. The gene calls are TRBV5-6 and TRBJ2-1; 13 positions match TRBD2. The CDR3 consists of 18 residues. The V gene end was trimmed by 4 bases and the J gene end by 8 bases; junction bases not matched to a gene: 15. Germline V CDR1 and CDR2: SGHDT, YYEEEE.

CDR3 coding DNA: TGTGCCAGCAGCCAAGATTCCGTAACAGGCCAAAACATTCAGTACTTC. Encoded protein: CASSQDSVTGQNIQYF. This chain links TRBV14 with TRBJ2-4; TRBD1 is a possible D gene (5 bases). Germline V CDR1 and CDR2: SGHDN, FVKESK. There are 16 residues in the CDR3. Trimming took off 0 bases at V and 5 bases at J, with 14 bases between the two ends. Combining the CDR3 with reference TRBV14 and TRBJ2-4 gives the whole variable domain EAGVTQFPSHSVIEKGQTVTLRCDPISGHDNLYWYRRVMGKEIKFLLHFVKESKQDESGMPNNRFLAERTGGTYSTLKVQPAELEDSGVYFCASSQDSVTGQNIQYFGAGTRLSVL.

The J gene is TRBJ1-3, the V gene TRBV4-2; D unclear. There are 16 residues in the CDR3. The ends were cut back, 0 bases at V and 0 bases at J, with 9 bases in the middle. Germline V gene sequence: CDR1 LGHNA, CDR2 YNFKEQ. The CDR3 sequence is CASSQDLAFSGNTIYF. The CDR3 DNA follows: TGTGCCAGCAGCCAAGATTTGGCCTTCTCTGGAAACACCATATATTTT.

This clone is a singleton in its sample. The rearrangement links TRBV5-1 to TRBJ1-2, with TRBD1 as a possible D gene (6 bases). The CDR3 consists of 16 residues. CDR1 is SGHRS and CDR2 is YFSETQ in the germline V gene. V was trimmed by 4 bases and J by 3 bases, leaving 19 bases between them. CDR3 in DNA: TGCGCCAGCAGCCCCCTAGGGGGAAACCTTGACTATGGCTACACCTTC. This gives the protein CASSPLGGNLDYGYTF.

This clone showed up just a few times. The chain has TRBV11-2 and TRBJ2-7; D is undetermined. The CDR3 runs to 16 residues. From germline, CDR1 is SGHAT and CDR2 FQNNGV. The V gene lost 6 bases and the J gene lost 3 bases, with 21 bases spanning the gap. CDR3 residues: CASSPLRRSSNYEQYF. CDR3 nucleotides: TGTGCCAGCAGTCCCTTGAGGCGCAGTTCGAACTACGAGCAGTACTTC.

V and J are TRBV28 and TRBJ1-2; D is possibly TRBD1 (6 bases). From germline, CDR1 is MDHEN and CDR2 SYDVKM. V dropped 2 bases and J dropped 2 bases, with 12 bases sitting between them. The CDR3 covers 15 residues. The CDR3 loop reads CASSLDGGRNYGYTF. In DNA form, the CDR3 reads TGTGCCAGCAGTTTAGATGGGGGCAGGAACTATGGCTACACCTTC.

This chain connects TRBV6-6 to TRBJ2-1, with D possibly matching TRBD2 (6 bases). Germline V CDR1 and CDR2: MNHNY, SVGAGI (reference sequence). The length of the CDR3 is 16 residues. V was shortened by 4 bases and J by 12 bases, with 25 bases between the two germline ends. CDR3 region: CASSLVPPREVGRQFF. The CDR3 nucleotides are TGTGCCAGCAGTTTAGTGCCCCCCAGGGAGGTAGGTCGGCAGTTCTTC.

The chain employs TRBV7-9 and TRBJ1-2, with a possible D match to TRBD1 (5 bases). The V end lost 5 bases, the J end lost 2 bases, and 18 bases lay between the germline ends. This CDR3 has 16 residues. Germline V gene lookup returns CDR1 SEHNR and CDR2 FQNEAQ (reference sequence). The CDR3 nucleotides are TGTGCCAGCAGCCTCGGGGGAGGAGAACACAACTATGGCTACACCTTC. Its translation: CASSLGGGEHNYGYTF.